This T cell receptor beta chain was sequenced during a study of T-cell reconstitution after alpha-beta-depleted transplantation in children. General study findings and limits: The origin of alpha-beta T cells about two months after transplant was reportedly several hundred expanded graft clones.

Unique molecular identifiers were used to barcode this TCRbeta library. In TCRdb, the PCR reads were re-called with MiXCR into one record per CDR3 protein. Among about 980,000 distinct CDR3 sequences listed, about 29% were seen once. Notes on this clonotype: The antigen remains unidentified.

The source of this sequence is a boy under two years old who had a stem cell transplant for SCID, so the T cells may come from the graft donor. The sample was PBMCs, mostly from graft donor cells, taken 360 days after TCRalphabeta/CD19-depleted stem cell transplant.

CDR3 in DNA: TGTGCCAGCAGCCCGCAGGGGGGGCCAGATACGCAGTATTTT. It codes for CASSPQGGPDTQYF. The rearrangement joins TRBV9 to TRBJ2-3; D may correspond to TRBD1 or TRBD2 (7 bases each). The ends were cut back, 4 bases at V and 4 bases at J, with 13 bases in the middle. This CDR3 is built from 14 residues. CDR1 SGDLS and CDR2 YYNGEE come from the germline V gene.